These T cell receptor beta chains were read from a single sample in a study of PD-L1 blockade in urothelial cancer. Using immunoSEQ multiplex PCR, the repertoire was profiled, and TCRdb retains in-frame clones only, with some absent. The sample lists tens of thousands of clones; roughly 84% were seen once. The material sequenced was PBMCs, taken around atezolizumab (anti-PD-L1) treatment. All receptors derive from a woman in her sixties or seventies with urothelial cancer. The conserved cysteine and the conserved F or W are not part of the CDR3 here.

v_gene | CDR3aa
TRBV25-1 | ASSKGYQNTEAF
TRBV19 | ASQGESTEAF
TRBV7-8 | ASSLGTEANYGYT
TRBV19 | ASRDRKNTEAF
TRBV18 | ASSPGPGTDLGPGEKLF
TRBV7-9 | ASSPGTQWAGNTIY
TRBV9 | ASSPSLAGGPGEQF
TRBV6-6 | ASSIRDRVLR
TRBV7-2 | ASSTGTSYGTDTQY
TRBV9 | ASSVAPGLAGDTGELF
TRBV7-8 | ASTLGQNTGELF
TRBV5-8 | ASSPGRGAGYGYT
TRBV15 | ATSRDIRRDSTNTGELF
TRBV28 | ASTSSPGYYGYT
TRBV7-2 | ASSLQGIGTDTQY
TRBV5-1 | ASSPPSEGTGEPF